The clone carrying this T cell receptor beta chain has ten or more counts. Germline lookup yields CDR1 SEHNR and CDR2 FQNEAQ (reference sequence). With V trimmed by 2 bases and J by 1 base, 6 bases remained unmatched. This CDR3 contains 16 residues. Amplified regions were TCR beta CDR3 sequences from RNA transcripts. First-round RT-PCR targeting the TCR CDR3 was performed with the HTBI primer set. Each CDR3 protein is one row after TCRdb ran MiXCR on the multiplex PCR reads. The data show around 420,000 distinct CDR3 sequences, approximately 15% seen once. These data belong to a study of T cells in Graves' hyperthyroidism and ophthalmopathy.

This clonotype originated in a woman younger than 35 with Graves' hyperthyroidism. The sequenced material came from blood. The V and J genes are TRBV7-9 and TRBJ2-7, with 9 bases lining up with TRBD1. CDR3 sequence reads: CASSLRRGTGSYEQYF. In DNA, the CDR3 is TGTGCCAGCAGCTTAAGACGTGGGACAGGGTCCTACGAGCAGTACTTC. The entire variable domain, with the rest obtained from reference TRBV7-9 and TRBJ2-7, is as follows: DTGVSQNPRHKITKRGQNVTFRCDPISEHNRLYWYRQTLGQGPEFLTYFQNEAQLEKSRLLSDRFSAERPKGSFSTLEIQRTEQGDSAMYLCASSLRRGTGSYEQYFGPGTRLTVT.